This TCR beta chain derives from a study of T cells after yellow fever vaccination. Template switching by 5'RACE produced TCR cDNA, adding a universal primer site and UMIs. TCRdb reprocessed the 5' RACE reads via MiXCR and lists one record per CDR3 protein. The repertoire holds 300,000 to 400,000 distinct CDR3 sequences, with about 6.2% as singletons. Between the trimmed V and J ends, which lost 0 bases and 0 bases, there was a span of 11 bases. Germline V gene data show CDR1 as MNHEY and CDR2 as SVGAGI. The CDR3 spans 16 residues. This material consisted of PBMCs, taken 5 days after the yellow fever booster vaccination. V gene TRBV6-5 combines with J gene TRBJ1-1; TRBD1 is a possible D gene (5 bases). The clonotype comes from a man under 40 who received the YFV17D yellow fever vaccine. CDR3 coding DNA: TGTGCCAGCAGTTACTCATCGGCGGGGGTGAACACTGAAGCTTTCTTT. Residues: CASSYSSAGVNTEAFF.